A selection of T cell receptor beta chains follows, all from one sample in a study. Only in-frame clones appear in the TCRdb table, and some are missing; sequencing was by immunoSEQ multiplex PCR. Of approximately 70,000 clones in the sample, around 93% are singletons; the top ten hold under 4.5%. The sample was PBMCs. The source of these receptors is a man aged 35 to 55 with rheumatoid arthritis. CDR3s include the opening cysteine and the closing phenylalanine or tryptophan. A D gene is named only where the DNA matches it firmly. Where a row states a size, it is once, few, many or the class of an expanded clone; other rows omit it.

d_call,clone_size,j_call,v_call,cdr3_nt,cdr3_aa
-,-,TRBJ2-7,TRBV7-9,TGTGCCAGCAGCTCATCTGACGGGACCCGATACTACGAGCAGTACTTC,CASSSSDGTRYYEQYF
-,-,TRBJ2-1,TRBV30,TGTGCCTGGAGTGTATCATACAATGAGCAGTTCTTC,CAWSVSYNEQFF
-,-,TRBJ2-1,TRBV30,TGTGCCTGGAAGACCCCGGGGTCCTACAATGAGCAGTTCTTC,CAWKTPGSYNEQFF
-,-,TRBJ1-1,TRBV28,TGTGCCAGCAGTTTATTTTGGGGAACTGAAGCTTTCTTT,CASSLFWGTEAFF
TRBD2,-,TRBJ2-5,TRBV5-8,TGTGCCAGCAGCTTCTTAGCGGGGGGCCGAAAGGGGGCCCAGTACTTC,CASSFLAGGRKGAQYF
-,-,TRBJ1-1,TRBV6-5,TGTGCCAGCAGTTACACGGGTAACACTGAAGCTTTCTTT,CASSYTGNTEAFF
TRBD1,-,TRBJ2-5,TRBV5-5,TGTGCCAGCAGCCGGCCCGGGACAGCTCAAGAGACCCAGTACTTC,CASSRPGTAQETQYF
-,-,TRBJ2-7,TRBV7-2,TGTGCCAGCAGCTTCCAAAGGGGAGTTTGGGACGAGCAGTACTTC,CASSFQRGVWDEQYF
-,-,TRBJ2-2,TRBV12-3/TRBV12-4,TGTGCCAGCAGTCGAGGGGTTACCGGGGAGCTGTTTTTT,CASSRGVTGELFF
-,-,TRBJ1-1,TRBV6-5,TGTGCCAGCACTAGGGGGGCTGAAGCTTTCTTT,CASTRGAEAFF
-,few,TRBJ1-1,TRBV30,TGTGCCTGGAACGGGGGGACCACTGAAGCTTTCTTT,CAWNGGTTEAFF
-,-,TRBJ2-2,TRBV6-5,TGTGCCAGCACTTTCCGGGACGCCTCCACCGGGGAGCTGTTTTTT,CASTFRDASTGELFF
-,-,TRBJ2-5,TRBV6-6,TGTGCCAGCAGCAGACAGCAAGAGACCCAGTACTTC,CASSRQQETQYF
TRBD1,once,TRBJ1-1,TRBV27,TGTGCCAGCTTGTCACCAGGGGGGAGGACTGAAGCTTTCTTT,CASLSPGGRTEAFF
TRBD1,-,TRBJ2-7,TRBV6-5,TGTGCCAGCAGTTGGGGGACAGGGGTCTACGAGCAGTACTTC,CASSWGTGVYEQYF
-,once,TRBJ2-5,TRBV3-1/TRBV3-2,TGTGCCAGCAGCCAAGCGGAGACCCAGTACTTC,CASSQAETQYF
-,-,TRBJ1-3,TRBV5-6,TGTGCCAGCAGCCTAAGAAGGGGACTGGGAGAAAACACCATATATTTT,CASSLRRGLGENTIYF
-,-,TRBJ1-5,TRBV7-8,TGTGCCAGCAGCCCAGGGTTCGATCAGCCCCAGCATTTT,CASSPGFDQPQHF
TRBD1,-,TRBJ1-2,TRBV5-1,TGCGCCAGCAGTCGGGACAGCTATGGCTACACCTTC,CASSRDSYGYTF
-,-,TRBJ2-5,TRBV5-6,TGTGCCAGCAGACAATACCAAGAGACCCAGTACTTC,CASRQYQETQYF
-,few,TRBJ1-1,TRBV9,TGTGCCAGCAGCGTGCAAGTGAACACTGAAGCTTTCTTT,CASSVQVNTEAFF
TRBD2,-,TRBJ2-7,TRBV11-3,TGTGCCAGCAGCCCCGGACAGGGTTCGACTAGCGGGAAGCCCTACGAGCAGTACTTC,CASSPGQGSTSGKPYEQYF
-,-,TRBJ1-1,TRBV7-9,TGTGCCAGCAGCTTGTGGAACACTGAAGCTTTCTTT,CASSLWNTEAFF
-,-,TRBJ2-4,TRBV6-1,TGTGCCAGCAGTGACAGCATACTAGCCAAAAACATTCAGTACTTC,CASSDSILAKNIQYF
-,-,TRBJ2-5,TRBV7-6,TGTGCCAGCAGCTTAGGGCTGACGAAAGAGACCCAGTACTTC,CASSLGLTKETQYF
-,few,TRBJ2-1,TRBV10-1,TGCGCCAGCAGTGAGTCGGCAGGGAACAATGAGCAGTTCTTC,CASSESAGNNEQFF
-,-,TRBJ1-1,TRBV7-9,TGTGCCAGCAGCAACAAAGGCCCTGCTTTCTTT,CASSNKGPAFF
TRBD2,few,TRBJ2-7,TRBV27,TGTGCCAGCAGTTTACGGGGGGGCGAGCAGTACTTC,CASSLRGGEQYF
-,-,TRBJ1-6,TRBV5-1,TGCGCCAGCAGCTTGAGGGGGACCGGAGGTTCACCCCTCCACTTT,CASSLRGTGGSPLHF
-,-,TRBJ2-7,TRBV2,TGTGCCAGCAGTGAACCAGGGACTCCGTCCTACGAGCAGTACTTC,CASSEPGTPSYEQYF
TRBD2,-,TRBJ2-7,TRBV7-2,TGTGCCAGCAGCATCGGACTAGTCTCCTACGAGCAGTACTTC,CASSIGLVSYEQYF
-,-,TRBJ1-6,TRBV9,TGTGCCAGCAGCCTACCGCGGGGGGGGGTGGATTCACCCCTCCACTTT,CASSLPRGGVDSPLHF
TRBD1,-,TRBJ1-5,TRBV5-5,TGTGCCAGCAGTCCCTCGACAGGGAAAGGTTATCAGCCCCAGCATTTT,CASSPSTGKGYQPQHF
TRBD2,once,TRBJ2-1,TRBV14,TGTGCCAGCAGCCTCCCCGGGACTAGCGGCTACAATGAGCAGTTCTTC,CASSLPGTSGYNEQFF
-,-,TRBJ2-3,TRBV11-3,TGTGCCAGCAGCTCGTACACAGATACGCAGTATTTT,CASSSYTDTQYF
TRBD1,-,TRBJ1-5,TRBV27,TGTGCCAGCAGTTTATTTGGGACAGGGGTAGGGGGGCAGCCCCAGCATTTT,CASSLFGTGVGGQPQHF
-,-,TRBJ2-2,TRBV5-1,TGCGCCAGTGGGGGAGCGGGGGAGCTGTTTTTT,CASGGAGELFF
-,-,TRBJ2-1,TRBV24-1,TGTGCCACCAGTGGTAGGACGCCCCGAGACAATGAGCAGTTCTTC,CATSGRTPRDNEQFF
TRBD1,-,TRBJ2-2,TRBV10-3,TGTGCCATCAGTGAGGGACAGGGGAACACCGGGGAGCTGTTTTTT,CAISEGQGNTGELFF
TRBD1,-,TRBJ2-7,TRBV6-5,TGTGCCAGCAGCCACTCGGGGGACAGGGGACCCGAGCAGTACTTC,CASSHSGDRGPEQYF
-,-,TRBJ2-5,TRBV18,TGTGCCAGCTCACAGGGGGAGTGGGCGGAGACCCAGTACTTC,CASSQGEWAETQYF